One and the same sample provided the 4 T cell receptor beta chains below, sequenced in a study of blood T cell repertoires in COVID-19. Data came from immunoSEQ multiplex PCR; TCRdb stores just in-frame clones and leaves some out. In the table there are approximately 170,000 clones, about 90% of which are singletons. Input material: peripheral blood. These receptor sequences come from a woman aged 55-69 years with COVID-19, enrolled during active disease.

For the CDR3, the DNA is TGTGCCAGCAGCTTAAGCCGTCTCCGGGAGCAGTACTTC. Translated, it gives CASSLSRLREQYF. This rearrangement joins TRBV7-2 to TRBJ2-7; no definite D call. CDR3 length equals 13 residues. Germline lookup yields CDR1 SGHTA and CDR2 FQGNSA. V was pared by 2 bases and J by 7 bases, with 12 bases between.

This clone was picked up a small number of times. This chain joins TRBV19 and TRBJ2-2; D may be TRBD2 (6 bases). Trimming removed 1 base from V and 3 bases from J, with 6 bases in between. CDR1 and CDR2 (germline): LNHDA, SQIVND (reference sequence). This CDR3 contains 14 residues. The CDR3 region has the DNA TGTGCCAGTAGTATAGGGAGGGACACCGGGGAGCTGTTTTTT. It specifies CASSIGRDTGELFF.

The chain couples TRBV4-3 to TRBJ2-7, with 12 bases matching TRBD2. The germline V gene has CDR1 LGHNA and CDR2 YSLEER. This CDR3 has 20 amino acids. V shed 0 bases, J shed 0 bases, and the junction held 12 bases outside the gene matches. In DNA, the CDR3 is TGCGCCAGCAGCCAAGATTACGCGCGGCTAGCGGGAGGGCTCTCCTACGAGCAGTACTTC. Residues: CASSQDYARLAGGLSYEQYF.

This clone was seen just once. The chain links TRBV10-1 to TRBJ2-1; 13 bases are a match to TRBD2. This CDR3 has 15 residues. Germline V lookup: CDR1 WNHNN, CDR2 SYGVQD (reference sequence). J lost 4 bases, V lost 6 bases, and 3 bases had no gene match. The CDR3 region has the DNA TGCGCCAGCAGCCAGACTAGCGGGAGGTACAATGAGCAGTTCTTC. Its protein product is CASSQTSGRYNEQFF.